The sequence of this TCR beta chain was determined in a study of post-analysis software for immune sequencing data. Turning to the study itself: Progressive-relapsing, secondary progressive and relapsing-remitting multiple sclerosis were among the disease courses included. Whole-study results and caveats: Compared against controls, patients with multiple sclerosis displayed significantly lower normalized Chao1 diversity.

In this sample, this clonotype turned up a few times. The antigen remains unidentified. TCR beta libraries were prepared from cDNA with unique molecular identifiers. T cells numbering roughly 0.85 to 11 million gave rise to roughly 0.5 million cDNA molecules. TCRdb independently ran MiXCR on the PCR reads; one entry per CDR3 protein. The repertoire holds a few hundred thousand distinct CDR3 sequences, less than 40% seen once, with 7.6% in the top ten. The TCR was taken from a girl aged 2 to 9 with multiple sclerosis. The sequenced material came from blood.

The CDR3 reads CASTVTGVAGTQYF. DNA of the CDR3: TGTGCCAGCACCGTAACAGGGGTCGCAGGGACCCAGTACTTC. The chain has TRBV12-3 or TRBV12-4 and TRBJ2-7, with 7 bases identical to TRBD1. The last part of the DNA fits TRBJ2-5 better; the J call may be wrong. There are 14 residues in the CDR3.